This TCR beta chain was sequenced in a study of response to subunit inactivated influenza vaccine. General study points: Each seasonal flu vaccination may recruit only limited new T cells, authors suggested.

V gave up 6 bases and J gave up 5 bases, with 17 bases separating them. Looked up from germline, CDR1 is MNHNS and CDR2 is SASEGT. This CDR3 spans 16 amino acids. As concerns this clonotype: Its antigen is still unknown.

TCRdb fed the RT-PCR reads into MiXCR, producing one record per CDR3 protein. The sample holds hundreds of thousands of distinct CDR3 sequences, 12% to 15% seen once. The chain employs TRBV6-1 and TRBJ1-6; unclear D gene. This TCR derives from a man aged 45-65 years who received an inactivated influenza vaccine. The source material was PBMCs from blood, sampled less than 15 days before vaccination. The CDR3 sequence: CASSAHGTPNNSPLHF. The CDR3 DNA reads TGTGCCAGCAGCGCCCACGGCACCCCGAATAATTCACCCCTCCACTTT.